The 31 T cell receptor beta chains given below trace back to one sample, sequenced in a study of blood T cell repertoires in COVID-19. Generated by immunoSEQ multiplex PCR, the TCRdb table keeps only in-frame clones and is missing some. The sample gives roughly 95,000 clones, 81% of which show up once; roughly 4% is in the top ten. The sequencing input was peripheral blood. The receptors stem from a man aged 60 to 69 with acute or convalescent COVID-19.

The rearrangement links TRBV30 to TRBJ2-7; a weak D match, TRBD2 (6 bases). The CDR3 contains 13 residues. Trimming pared 0 bases from V and 3 bases from J, leaving 9 bases between. Germline V gives CDR1 GTSNPN, CDR2 SVGIG (reference sequence). CDR3 residues: CAWSVLADYEQYF. CDR3 in DNA: TGTGCCTGGAGTGTACTAGCCGACTACGAGCAGTACTTC.

The chain is built from TRBV21-1 and TRBJ2-3; TRBD1, the table's D call, was not compared with the DNA. TRBV21-1 is listed as a pseudogene. This CDR3 has 16 residues. The CDR3 DNA is TGTGCCAGCAGCGAACTGGGACAGGGAAGCACAGATACGCAGTATTTT. Its translation: CASSELGQGSTDTQYF.

The rearrangement joins TRBV10-3 to TRBJ2-4; TRBD1 aligns across 9 bases. After removal of 3 bases from V and 3 bases from J, the junction contained 3 bases not matched to a gene. CDR3 length: 15 amino acids. Germline V gene sequence: CDR1 ENHRY, CDR2 SYGVKD. CDR3 coding DNA: TGTGCCATCAGTGACCAGACAGGGGGCAAAAACATTCAGTACTTC. Translating gives CAISDQTGGKNIQYF.

This sequence joins TRBV11-3 and TRBJ2-2; TRBD1 matches at 7 bases. This CDR3 is 16 amino acids long. Germline V gene data show CDR1 as SGHNT and CDR2 as YENEEA. With V trimmed by 5 bases and J by 0 bases, 6 bases remained unmatched. CDR3 protein: CASSQGQPANTGELFF. The CDR3 DNA reads TGTGCCAGCAGCCAGGGACAGCCCGCGAACACCGGGGAGCTGTTTTTT.

Notes on this clone: Germline and junction disagree at one end, which may indicate a read error. V is TRBV3-1 (or the pseudogene TRBV3-2) and J is TRBJ2-3; the D gene is possibly TRBD2 (7 bases). Germline V gene data show CDR1 as LGHDT and CDR2 as YNNKEL (reference sequence). CDR3 length: 12 residues. Written as DNA, the CDR3 is TGCAAGGGGGGGGCGCAGAGAGATACGCAGTATTTT. Translated, it gives CKGGAQRDTQYF.

This clone was seen a single time. The genes are TRBV5-6 and TRBJ2-7, with D maybe TRBD2 (6 bases). V was clipped by 1 base and J by 2 bases, with 13 bases between them. Per germline, CDR1 SGHDT and CDR2 YYEEEE. CDR3 length: 15 residues. The CDR3 protein is CASSLLAVSPYEQYV. CDR3 coding DNA: TGTGCCAGCAGCTTGTTAGCGGTTTCGCCCTACGAGCAGTACGTC.

This clone was found once. The chain recombines TRBV4-2 with TRBJ1-4; 9 bases map to TRBD1. Germline CDR1 LGHNA, CDR2 YNFKEQ. CDR3 size: 14 residues. The V and J ends lost 4 bases and 8 bases, in that order; junction bases with no gene match: 5. Here the CDR3 reads CASSLGTGNEKLFF. In DNA form, the CDR3 reads TGTGCCAGCAGCCTCGGGACAGGGAACGAAAAACTGTTTTTT.

This chain connects TRBV25-1 to TRBJ1-6, with 10 bases that match TRBD1. After removal of 6 bases from V and 10 bases from J, the junction contained 9 bases not matched to a gene. CDR3 length: 15 amino acids. From germline, CDR1 is MGHDK and CDR2 SYGVNS. CDR3 residues: CASRETGGLLSPLHF. The CDR3 DNA reads TGTGCCAGCAGGGAGACAGGGGGCTTATTGTCACCCCTCCACTTT.

The chain couples TRBV9 to TRBJ2-3, with D possibly being TRBD2 (6 bases). The CDR3 spans 14 residues. Between the trimmed V and J ends, which lost 0 bases and 2 bases, there was a span of 7 bases. Germline loops: CDR1 SGDLS, CDR2 YYNGEE. CDR3 sequence reads: CASSVEGLTDTQYF. The CDR3, as DNA: TGTGCCAGCAGCGTAGAGGGACTCACAGATACGCAGTATTTT.

The chain uses TRBV7-9 and TRBJ1-5, with D possibly TRBD1 on 5 matching bases. The CDR3 is 13 amino acids. Deletions cut 9 bases from V and 4 bases from J, with 13 bases between. Germline V CDR1 and CDR2: SEHNR, FQNEAQ (reference sequence). Here the CDR3 reads CASRGLENQPQHF. CDR3 bases: TGTGCCAGTAGGGGCCTTGAGAATCAGCCCCAGCATTTT.

The chain is built from TRBV9 and TRBJ2-3; 9 positions agree with TRBD1. With V trimmed by 7 bases and J by 2 bases, 8 bases remained unmatched. CDR3 size: 15 residues. Germline-derived CDR1 and CDR2 are SGDLS and YYNGEE. In DNA form, the CDR3 reads TGTGCCAGCCAACCGGGACAGGGACTCACAGATACGCAGTATTTT. The encoded protein is CASQPGQGLTDTQYF.

The gene calls are TRBV19 and TRBJ1-1, with 7 bases identical to TRBD1. The V gene's germline CDR1 is LNHDA and CDR2 SQIVND (reference sequence). This CDR3 is built from 13 residues. V lost 6 bases to trimming and J lost 7 bases; unmatched junction nucleotides: 8. The CDR3 DNA sequence: TGTGCCAGTAGGAGTACAGGGGATTTTGAAGCTTTCTTT. Protein sequence: CASRSTGDFEAFF.

This clone was detected only a few times. The chain couples TRBV11-3 to TRBJ1-4; TRBD1 matches 7 bases. Germline CDR1 reads SGHNT; CDR2 reads YENEEA. The CDR3 contains 20 residues. V shed 0 bases and J 3 bases; nucleotides not matched to a gene: 16. CDR3 region: CASSLDLWDSPSTANEKLFF. In DNA, the CDR3 is TGTGCCAGCAGCTTAGATTTGTGGGACAGCCCCTCCACGGCTAATGAAAAACTGTTTTTT. The full variable domain, completed using reference TRBV11-3 and TRBJ1-4, is EAGVVQSPRYKIIEKKQPVAFWCNPISGHNTLYWYLQNLGQGPELLIRYENEEAVDDSQLPKDRFSAERLKGVDSTLKIQPAELGDSAVYLCASSLDLWDSPSTANEKLFFGSGTQLSVL.

The CDR3 DNA reads TGTGCCAGCAGTTGGAAGGAGTACACCGGGGAGCTGTTTTTT. Amino acid sequence: CASSWKEYTGELFF. The V call is TRBV6-5, the J call TRBJ2-2, with D unresolved. With 4 bases removed from V and 3 bases from J, the gap between germline ends came to 9 bases. Germline V gene lookup returns CDR1 MNHEY and CDR2 SVGAGI. The CDR3 runs to 14 residues.

This rearrangement joins TRBV24-1 to TRBJ1-1; D call uncertain. In germline, CDR1 is KGHDR, CDR2 SFDVKD. The CDR3 runs to 12 residues. V was clipped by 5 bases and J by 5 bases, with 8 bases between them. The CDR3 DNA reads TGTGCCACCAGTGGCACCGGGACTGAAGCTTTCTTT. Its translation: CATSGTGTEAFF.

J is TRBJ2-2 and V is TRBV11-3; perhaps TRBD2 as D (6 bases). This CDR3 is 17 amino acids long. The ends were cut back, 1 base at V and 0 bases at J, with 12 bases in the middle. Looked up from germline, CDR1 is SGHNT and CDR2 is YENEEA. Written as DNA, the CDR3 is TGTGCCAGCAGCTTAGTTAGGGGACTCACGAACACCGGGGAGCTGTTTTTT. Translating it yields CASSLVRGLTNTGELFF. The full variable domain, completed using reference TRBV11-3 and TRBJ2-2, is EAGVVQSPRYKIIEKKQPVAFWCNPISGHNTLYWYLQNLGQGPELLIRYENEEAVDDSQLPKDRFSAERLKGVDSTLKIQPAELGDSAVYLCASSLVRGLTNTGELFFGEGSRLTVL.

The sample holds one count of this clone. This sequence joins TRBV2 and TRBJ1-2, with D perhaps TRBD1 (5 bases). This CDR3 spans 12 amino acids. V lost 6 bases to trimming and J lost 5 bases, with 10 bases between them. CDR1 and CDR2 (germline): SNHLY, FYNNEI. Written as DNA, the CDR3 is TGTGCCAGCAGCTCAAGGACATATGGCTACACCTTC. Its translation is CASSSRTYGYTF.

The V and J genes are TRBV19 and TRBJ1-1; tentative D call: TRBD1 (5 bases). The CDR3 loop spans 14 amino acids. CDR1 and CDR2 from the germline V gene are LNHDA and SQIVND (reference sequence). Trimming left V 8 bases short and J 4 bases short, with 17 bases between. CDR3 in DNA: TGTGCCAGTTATCCGTCAGGGTCGGGCACTGAAGCTTTCTTT. Its translation is CASYPSGSGTEAFF.

A single count supports this clone. The chain has TRBV11-2 and TRBJ1-5, with 8 bases matching TRBD1. Germline loops: CDR1 SGHAT, CDR2 FQNNGV. V shed 5 bases and J 5 bases; nucleotides not matched to a gene: 5. CDR3 size: 14 residues. CDR3 in amino acids: CASSLGTGDQPQHF. The CDR3, as DNA: TGTGCCAGCAGCCTCGGGACAGGCGATCAGCCCCAGCATTTT.

The chain recombines TRBV5-1 with TRBJ2-1, with TRBD2 matching 9 bases. Trimming cost V 4 bases and J 3 bases; bases outside gene matches: 8. The CDR3 has 16 residues. The germline gives CDR1 SGHRS, CDR2 YFSETQ. CDR3 DNA: TGCGCCAGCAGCACCACTTCTAGCGGGATCTACAATGAGCAGTTCTTC. Residues: CASSTTSSGIYNEQFF.

V and J are TRBV5-1 and TRBJ2-5; 7 positions agree with TRBD2. With 4 bases clipped from V and 4 bases from J, the junction kept 10 bases outside the gene matches. Germline V gene sequence: CDR1 SGHRS, CDR2 YFSETQ. This CDR3 region has 15 residues. The CDR3 bases are TGCGCCAGCAGCGTAGGACTAGTAGGAGGAGAGACCCAGTACTTC. It is translated as CASSVGLVGGETQYF.

V and J are TRBV4-1 and TRBJ1-5; D is undetermined. The germline V gene has CDR1 MGHRA and CDR2 YSYEKL. V gave up 1 base and J gave up 2 bases, with 12 bases separating them. This CDR3 region has 16 residues. CDR3 residues: CASSQVLSARNQPQHF. CDR3 sequence (DNA): TGCGCCAGCAGCCAAGTGTTGAGTGCTCGCAATCAGCCCCAGCATTTT.

The rearrangement uses TRBV7-9 and TRBJ1-4, with 9 bases that match TRBD1. The CDR3 spans 14 residues. With V trimmed by 3 bases and J by 8 bases, 4 bases remained unmatched. Germline CDR1 is SEHNR and CDR2 is FQNEAQ (reference sequence). Here the CDR3 DNA reads TGTGCCAGCAGCTTTAGGACAGGGGCAGAAAAACTGTTTTTT. Its protein is CASSFRTGAEKLFF.

This chain connects TRBV5-5 to TRBJ1-4, with D uncertain. V was cut by 0 bases and J by 7 bases, with 10 bases left in between. Looked up from germline, CDR1 is SGHKS and CDR2 is YYEKEE (reference sequence). This CDR3 has 14 residues. Here the CDR3 DNA reads TGTGCCAGCAGCTTGGGAACAGCGGGTGAAAAACTGTTTTTT. This codes for CASSLGTAGEKLFF.

The chain employs TRBV12-5 and TRBJ2-3; 11 nucleotides match TRBD2. The germline gives CDR1 LGHNT, CDR2 FRNRAP. CDR3 length: 17 amino acids. V trimming: 1 base; J trimming: 2 bases; junction bases outside the gene matches: 5. The DNA of the CDR3 is TGTGCTAGTGGTTTGGCCGGGACTAGCGGACCCACAGATACGCAGTATTTT. Translation: CASGLAGTSGPTDTQYF.

The chain uses TRBV7-2 and TRBJ1-4; 7 bases align to TRBD1. Germline values: CDR1 SGHTA, CDR2 FQGNSA. The CDR3 has 15 amino acids. J lost 8 bases, V lost 4 bases, and 10 bases had no gene match. The CDR3 spells CASSSLTGTAEKLFF. The CDR3 nucleotides are TGTGCCAGCAGCTCCCTGACAGGGACGGCCGAAAAACTGTTTTTT.

The V gene is TRBV18, the J gene TRBJ1-1; TRBD1 matches at 8 bases. The CDR3 runs to 14 residues. The V segment lost 6 bases and the J segment 1 base; nucleotides outside the gene matches: 4. The germline V gene encodes CDR1 KGHSH and CDR2 LQKENI. The CDR3 nucleotides read TGTGCCAGCTCGCTCCAGGGGGCGAACACTGAAGCTTTCTTT. This encodes CASSLQGANTEAFF.

V and J are TRBV20-1 and TRBJ2-1; tentatively, D is TRBD2 (6 bases). V was clipped by 3 bases and J by 6 bases, with 15 bases between them. The CDR3 length is 14 residues. Looked up from germline, CDR1 is DFQATT and CDR2 is SNEGSKA (reference sequence). The CDR3: CSASMSGAANEQFF. DNA for the CDR3: TGCAGTGCTAGTATGTCGGGAGCGGCCAATGAGCAGTTCTTC.

The chain uses TRBV5-4 and TRBJ1-3; D unresolved. The germline V gene encodes CDR1 SGHNT and CDR2 YYREEE (reference sequence). Trimming took off 1 base at V and 4 bases at J, with 6 bases between the two ends. The CDR3 runs to 13 residues. The CDR3 loop is CASSLPSGNTIYF. The CDR3 DNA reads TGTGCCAGCAGCTTGCCGTCGGGAAACACCATATATTTT.

J is TRBJ1-1 and V is TRBV4-1; D is uncertain. The CDR3 sequence is 13 residues long. V was clipped by 4 bases and J by 11 bases, with 17 bases between them. Per germline, CDR1 MGHRA and CDR2 YSYEKL. For the CDR3, the DNA is TGCGCCAGCAGCCTCCGGACGGAGGACGAGGCTTTCTTT. It translates to CASSLRTEDEAFF.

This rearrangement joins TRBV27 to TRBJ2-2, with 10 bases that match TRBD2. Germline values: CDR1 MNHEY, CDR2 SMNVEV (reference sequence). CDR3 length equals 15 residues. The V segment lost 3 bases and the J segment 5 bases; nucleotides outside the gene matches: 3. This chain's CDR3 is CASSFRTSGTGELFF. As DNA, the CDR3 is TGTGCCAGCAGTTTCAGGACTAGCGGTACCGGGGAGCTGTTTTTT.